Presented here are 32 T cell receptor beta chains from one specimen sequenced in a study of cytomegalovirus exposure and HLA in healthy donors. Primers included in the PCR were 60 Vbeta and 13 Jbeta primers. TCRdb keeps only in-frame clones here, not all; method: immunoSEQ multiplex PCR. The table for this sample gives 100,000 to 150,000 clones. Specimen: PBMCs. The receptors were sampled from a man aged 25 to 40 in good health and CMV-seronegative.

CDR3 DNA: TGTGCCAGCACTCAGAGGGGCGGGAGATACAATGAGCAGTTCTTC. Protein sequence: CASTQRGGRYNEQFF. The rearrangement joins TRBV7-2 to TRBJ2-1, with TRBD2 matching over 7 bases. The CDR3 is 15 amino acids. Germline V lookup: CDR1 SGHTA, CDR2 FQGNSA. V lost 7 bases to trimming and J lost 4 bases; unmatched junction nucleotides: 10.

V usage is TRBV2 and J usage is TRBJ2-5; D remains unclear. Trimming removed 2 bases from V and 1 base from J, with 17 bases in between. The CDR3 totals 17 residues. Germline CDR1 is SNHLY and CDR2 is FYNNEI. CDR3 in DNA: TGTGCCAGCAGTGAATTTATCCTACCTCTTCTCCAAGAGACCCAGTACTTC. Encoded protein: CASSEFILPLLQETQYF.

The chain recombines TRBV7-3 with TRBJ2-5, with TRBD2 as a possible D gene (6 bases). The end of the DNA aligns better with TRBJ2-7, so the J call may be wrong. The CDR3 loop spans 18 amino acids. Germline V gene sequence: CDR1 SGHTA, CDR2 FQGTGA. In DNA form, the CDR3 reads TGTGCCAGCAGCTTAATGGGACCAAGGGGATGGGGGGACCACGAGCAGTACTTC. It is translated as CASSLMGPRGWGDHEQYF.

V and J are TRBV18 and TRBJ1-5, with D possibly TRBD1 on 6 matching bases. With 4 bases removed from V and 0 bases from J, the gap between germline ends came to 10 bases. Per the germline V gene, CDR1 is KGHSH and CDR2 is LQKENI. The CDR3 has 15 residues. In DNA form, the CDR3 reads TGTGCCAGCTCACTAGACAGGTATAGCAATCAGCCCCAGCATTTT. Its translation is CASSLDRYSNQPQHF. Combining the CDR3 with reference TRBV18 and TRBJ1-5 gives the whole variable domain NAGVMQNPRHLVRRRGQEARLRCSPMKGHSHVYWYRQLPEEGLKFMVYLQKENIIDESGMPKERFSAEFPKEGPSILRIQQVVRGDSAAYFCASSLDRYSNQPQHFGDGTRLSIL.

This chain connects TRBV28 to TRBJ1-1; TRBD1 is a possible D gene (5 bases). CDR3 length: 16 residues. The germline V gene encodes CDR1 MDHEN and CDR2 SYDVKM. Deletions cut 7 bases from V and 4 bases from J, with 22 bases between. In DNA form, the CDR3 reads TGTGCCAGCACTTCCTCCCCCGCAGGGCGAGGCACTGAAGCTTTCTTT. Translation gives CASTSSPAGRGTEAFF. The full variable domain, with the rest looked up from reference TRBV28 and TRBJ1-1, is DVKVTQSSRYLVKRTGEKVFLECVQDMDHENMFWYRQDPGLGLRLIYFSYDVKMKEKGDIPEGYSVSREKKERFSLILESASTNQTSMYLCASTSSPAGRGTEAFFGQGTRLTVV.

The chain recombines TRBV30 with TRBJ2-7, with TRBD2 as a possible D gene (5 bases). Trimming stripped 4 bases from V and 1 base from J, with 17 bases between. The CDR3 is 15 amino acids. CDR1 GTSNPN and CDR2 SVGIG come from the germline V gene (reference sequence). The CDR3 DNA follows: TGTGCCTGGACCCGGAGGTCGGGATATTCCTACGAGCAGTACTTC. It yields the protein CAWTRRSGYSYEQYF.

J is TRBJ2-7 and V is TRBV5-6; tentatively, D is TRBD2 (6 bases). The CDR3 is 13 residues long. Trimming took 3 bases from V and 3 from J, leaving 10 bases between them. The germline V gene has CDR1 SGHDT and CDR2 YYEEEE. The CDR3: CASSSVGGYEQYF. The CDR3 DNA reads TGTGCCAGCAGCTCGGTGGGAGGCTACGAGCAGTACTTC.

V usage is TRBV7-9 and J usage is TRBJ2-1; 9 nucleotides align to TRBD2. The CDR3 length is 15 residues. Germline V gives CDR1 SEHNR, CDR2 FQNEAQ (reference sequence). V shed 4 bases and J 4 bases; nucleotides not matched to a gene: 5. CDR3: CASSSPSGRYNEQFF. The DNA of the CDR3 is TGTGCCAGCAGCTCGCCCAGCGGGAGGTACAATGAGCAGTTCTTC.

The J gene is TRBJ1-1, the V gene TRBV6-1; 7 nucleotides match TRBD1. The CDR3 covers 13 residues. Trimming cost V 7 bases and J 5 bases; bases outside gene matches: 7. CDR1 MNHNS and CDR2 SASEGT come from the germline V gene. CDR3 in DNA: TGTGCCAGCACTTGGACAGGTCGGACTGAAGCTTTCTTT. As protein: CASTWTGRTEAFF.

This rearrangement joins TRBV29-1 to TRBJ2-7; D might be TRBD2 (7 bases). Germline lookup yields CDR1 SQVTM and CDR2 ANQGSEA. Trimming took 3 bases from V and 5 from J, leaving 20 bases between them. The CDR3 is 15 amino acids. Here the CDR3 DNA reads TGCAGCGTTGAGAATGGGGGCGGGAGTACGGACGAGCAGTACTTC. This sequence encodes CSVENGGGSTDEQYF.

V gene TRBV28 combines with J gene TRBJ2-3; D remains unclear. The CDR3 covers 15 residues. Trimming took 2 bases from V and 2 from J, leaving 11 bases between them. Germline V CDR1 and CDR2: MDHEN, SYDVKM. CDR3 residues: CASSLGSTITDTQYF. The CDR3 region has the DNA TGTGCCAGCAGTTTAGGCAGTACCATCACAGATACGCAGTATTTT. Full variable domain (rest looked up from reference TRBV28 and TRBJ2-3): DVKVTQSSRYLVKRTGEKVFLECVQDMDHENMFWYRQDPGLGLRLIYFSYDVKMKEKGDIPEGYSVSREKKERFSLILESASTNQTSMYLCASSLGSTITDTQYFGPGTRLTVL.

The rearrangement uses TRBV18 and TRBJ2-7, with a possible D match to TRBD2 (6 bases). V lost 1 base and J lost 5, with 12 bases in between. The CDR3 is made up of 14 amino acids. Germline V gives CDR1 KGHSH, CDR2 LQKENI. DNA for the CDR3: TGTGCCAGCTCACCACTGGAGGGTTCCCACGAGCAGTACTTC. Protein sequence: CASSPLEGSHEQYF.

The chain links TRBV5-1 to TRBJ2-7, with a weak D call TRBD2 (5 bases). The CDR3 runs to 16 residues. Germline V gives CDR1 SGHRS, CDR2 YFSETQ. V was trimmed by 0 bases and J by 0 bases, leaving 13 bases between them. CDR3 in amino acids: CASSLDTGSLSYEQYF. CDR3 DNA sequence: TGCGCCAGCAGCTTGGATACGGGGTCCCTCTCCTACGAGCAGTACTTC.

V is TRBV19 and J is TRBJ1-5; a weak D match, TRBD1 (6 bases). This CDR3 is built from 15 residues. Germline values: CDR1 LNHDA, CDR2 SQIVND (reference sequence). V shed 1 base and J shed 1 base, with 8 bases lying between them. The CDR3 DNA is TGTGCCAGTAGTATAGCCGGGACAAGCAATCAGCCCCAGCATTTT. Protein sequence: CASSIAGTSNQPQHF. The whole variable domain, filled in from reference TRBV19 and TRBJ1-5, reads DGGITQSPKYLFRKEGQNVTLSCEQNLNHDAMYWYRQDPGQGLRLIYYSQIVNDFQKGDIAEGYSVSREKKESFPLTVTSAQKNPTAFYLCASSIAGTSNQPQHFGDGTRLSIL.

This chain connects TRBV28 to TRBJ1-3; maybe TRBD1 (6 bases). Germline V gives CDR1 MDHEN, CDR2 SYDVKM. The CDR3 sequence is 15 residues long. The ends were cut back, 7 bases at V and 3 bases at J, with 16 bases in the middle. This CDR3 is CASTLQGLGGNTIYF. CDR3 nucleotides: TGTGCCAGCACCCTACAGGGATTGGGTGGAAACACCATATATTTT.

This chain links TRBV28 with TRBJ2-1; D might be TRBD2 (6 bases). From germline, CDR1 is MDHEN and CDR2 SYDVKM. This CDR3 contains 15 residues. Deletions cut 5 bases from V and 0 bases from J, with 11 bases between. The CDR3 here is CASSPLGGSYNEQFF. Here the CDR3 DNA reads TGTGCCAGCAGTCCTCTGGGGGGCTCCTACAATGAGCAGTTCTTC.

V usage is TRBV2 and J usage is TRBJ1-4, with 11 bases fitting TRBD1. This CDR3 is 16 amino acids long. Looked up from germline, CDR1 is SNHLY and CDR2 is FYNNEI. V was clipped by 7 bases and J by 7 bases; unmatched bases: 11. The CDR3 protein is CASIRDRTGGFEKLFF. The CDR3 region has the DNA TGTGCCAGCATCCGGGACCGGACAGGGGGCTTTGAAAAACTGTTTTTT.

This chain connects TRBV10-3 to TRBJ1-1, with no clear D. Trimming took off 10 bases at V and 4 bases at J, with 13 bases between the two ends. The CDR3 contains 12 residues. CDR1 and CDR2 (germline): ENHRY, SYGVKD. The CDR3 loop is CATREGGTEAFF. The CDR3 DNA reads TGTGCCACCCGGGAAGGAGGCACTGAAGCTTTCTTT.

The rearrangement joins TRBV5-1 to TRBJ2-7, with TRBD1 matching 8 bases. Germline-derived CDR1 and CDR2 are SGHRS and YFSETQ. The trim removed 4 bases at V and 3 bases at J, leaving 12 bases unmatched. This CDR3 is 16 amino acids long. For the CDR3, the DNA is TGCGCCAGCAGCCTCGAAACGGGGACAGGACTCTACGAGCAGTACTTC. As protein: CASSLETGTGLYEQYF.

As concerns this clone: Other DNA sequences from this sample encode an identical CDR3 as well. This sequence joins TRBV7-3 and TRBJ2-3; TRBD2 matches 9 bases. Germline loops: CDR1 SGHTA, CDR2 FQGTGA. The CDR3 has 16 residues. With V trimmed by 2 bases and J by 4 bases, 7 bases remained unmatched. The CDR3 spells CASSLGTSRSADTQYF. The CDR3 DNA reads TGTGCCAGCAGCTTAGGGACTAGCAGGTCAGCAGATACGCAGTATTTT.

This chain joins TRBV11-2 and TRBJ1-1, with 7 positions matching TRBD1. This CDR3 is built from 17 residues. V lost 2 bases and J lost 2; bases outside the gene matches: 11. Germline values: CDR1 SGHAT, CDR2 FQNNGV. CDR3 coding DNA: TGTGCCAGCAGCTTACGGGGCAAGGGACAGCGAAACACTGAAGCTTTCTTT. Translating it yields CASSLRGKGQRNTEAFF.

This chain connects TRBV15 to TRBJ2-1; 14 nucleotides agree with TRBD2. Germline lookup yields CDR1 LNHNV and CDR2 YYDKDF (reference sequence). V dropped 5 bases and J dropped 12; count of bases not matched to a gene: 18. The CDR3 has 18 amino acids. DNA of the CDR3: TGTGCCACCAGCGGATACAGGGGGACTAGCGGGAGTAGGGATGGGCAGTTCTTC. Its protein is CATSGYRGTSGSRDGQFF.

This chain links TRBV6-6 with TRBJ1-6, with D unresolved. There are 12 residues in the CDR3. The V and J ends lost 2 bases and 10 bases respectively, with 6 bases between them. CDR1 is MNHNY, CDR2 SVGAGI, per germline (reference sequence). Written as DNA, the CDR3 is TGTGCCAGCAGTTACCTAGAATCACCCCTCCACTTT. As protein: CASSYLESPLHF.

The chain has TRBV25-1 and TRBJ1-1; TRBD1 aligns across 10 bases. With V trimmed by 4 bases and J by 5 bases, 1 base remained unmatched. The CDR3 loop spans 13 amino acids. Germline lookup yields CDR1 MGHDK and CDR2 SYGVNS. The CDR3 DNA follows: TGTGCCAGCAGTGGACAGGGGGCTACTGAAGCTTTCTTT. Protein sequence: CASSGQGATEAFF.

The rearrangement uses TRBV19 and TRBJ2-7; TRBD1 is a possible D gene (5 bases). The CDR3 has 14 amino acids. Germline lookup yields CDR1 LNHDA and CDR2 SQIVND (reference sequence). With 1 base removed from V and 6 bases from J, the gap between germline ends came to 13 bases. This CDR3 is CASSIGGGIGEQYF. DNA of the CDR3: TGTGCCAGTAGTATAGGGGGCGGCATCGGCGAGCAGTACTTC.

In DNA, the CDR3 is TGTGCCAGCAGCGAACACAGGGGGCGAAACACCGGGGAGCTGTTTTTT. As protein: CASSEHRGRNTGELFF. The chain employs TRBV11-3 and TRBJ2-2; 9 nucleotides match TRBD1. V lost 5 bases, J lost 2 bases, and 6 bases stayed unmatched. The germline V gene encodes CDR1 SGHNT and CDR2 YENEEA. The CDR3 length is 16 residues.

With regard to this clone: In the same sample, other DNA sequences code for this CDR3. The chain employs TRBV7-9 and TRBJ2-2, with D perhaps TRBD1 (6 bases). The ends were cut back, 2 bases at V and 5 bases at J, with 15 bases in the middle. The V gene's germline CDR1 is SEHNR and CDR2 FQNEAQ (reference sequence). This CDR3 comprises 16 residues. CDR3 nucleotide sequence: TGTGCCAGCAGCTTAATCGGTGGGGGCGATACCGGGGAGCTGTTTTTT. It encodes CASSLIGGGDTGELFF. Drawing the rest from reference TRBV7-9 and TRBJ2-2, the complete variable domain is DTGVSQNPRHKITKRGQNVTFRCDPISEHNRLYWYRQTLGQGPEFLTYFQNEAQLEKSRLLSDRFSAERPKGSFSTLEIQRTEQGDSAMYLCASSLIGGGDTGELFFGEGSRLTVL.

The genes are TRBV14 and TRBJ2-7; unclear D gene. The CDR3 runs 14 residues. Germline CDR1 SGHDN, CDR2 FVKESK. The ends were cut back, 1 base at V and 6 bases at J, with 13 bases in the middle. In DNA form, the CDR3 reads TGTGCCAGCAGCCAAGGGGTCAGGTCGGCCGAGCAGTACTTC. Protein: CASSQGVRSAEQYF.

The rearrangement joins TRBV5-1 to TRBJ2-7; TRBD2 agrees at 7 bases. J lost 2 bases, V lost 4 bases, and 12 bases had no gene match. Germline lookup yields CDR1 SGHRS and CDR2 YFSETQ. This CDR3 spans 16 amino acids. The CDR3 region has the DNA TGCGCCAGCAGCCCCTTGGGGGGGACTCCTACCTACGAGCAGTACTTC. Residues: CASSPLGGTPTYEQYF.

V gene TRBV15 combines with J gene TRBJ1-3; D may be TRBD1 (6 bases). There are 15 residues in the CDR3. Germline V lookup: CDR1 LNHNV, CDR2 YYDKDF (reference sequence). The V end lost 4 bases, the J end lost 2 bases, and 12 bases lay between the germline ends. CDR3 coding DNA: TGTGCCACCAGCAAACAGACAGGAACTGGAAACACCATATATTTT. Residues: CATSKQTGTGNTIYF.

The V call is TRBV25-1, the J call TRBJ2-7, with 9 bases aligning to TRBD1. This CDR3 has 17 residues. V was clipped by 4 bases and J by 6 bases; unmatched bases: 16. Germline V gene data show CDR1 as MGHDK and CDR2 as SYGVNS. CDR3 sequence: CASSGARWDREPCEQYF. DNA for the CDR3: TGTGCCAGCAGTGGGGCTAGGTGGGACAGGGAACCCTGCGAGCAGTACTTC.

The chain has TRBV7-9 and TRBJ2-7, with D possibly TRBD2 on 6 matching bases. V shed 4 bases and J shed 11 bases, with 18 bases lying between them. CDR3 length: 13 residues. Germline-derived CDR1 and CDR2 are SEHNR and FQNEAQ (reference sequence). In nucleotides, the CDR3 is TGTGCCAGCAGCTCTGGGGAGGCGGCGACCAAGTACTTC. Amino acids: CASSSGEAATKYF. Supplemented by reference TRBV7-9 and TRBJ2-7, the full variable domain reads DTGVSQNPRHKITKRGQNVTFRCDPISEHNRLYWYRQTLGQGPEFLTYFQNEAQLEKSRLLSDRFSAERPKGSFSTLEIQRTEQGDSAMYLCASSSGEAATKYFGPGTRLTVT.